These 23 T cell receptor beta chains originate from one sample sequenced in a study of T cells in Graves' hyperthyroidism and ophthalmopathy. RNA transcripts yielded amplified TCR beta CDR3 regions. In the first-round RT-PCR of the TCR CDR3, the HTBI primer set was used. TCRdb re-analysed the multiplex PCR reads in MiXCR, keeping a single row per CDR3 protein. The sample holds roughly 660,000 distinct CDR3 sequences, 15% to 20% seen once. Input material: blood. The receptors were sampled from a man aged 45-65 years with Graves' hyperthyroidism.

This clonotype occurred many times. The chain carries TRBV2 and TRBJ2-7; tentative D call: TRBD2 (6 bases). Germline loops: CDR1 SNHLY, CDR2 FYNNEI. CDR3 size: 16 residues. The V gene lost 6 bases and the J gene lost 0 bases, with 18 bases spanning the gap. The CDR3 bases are TGTGCCAGCAGCTCGACGGCGGGATCTTTCTCCTACGAGCAGTACTTC. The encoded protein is CASSSTAGSFSYEQYF.

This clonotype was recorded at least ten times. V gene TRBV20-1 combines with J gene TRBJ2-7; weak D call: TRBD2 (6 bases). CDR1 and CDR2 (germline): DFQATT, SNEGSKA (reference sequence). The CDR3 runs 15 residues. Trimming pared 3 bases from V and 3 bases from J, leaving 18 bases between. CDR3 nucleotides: TGCAGTGCTAGGGATAGGGGCGGGGTAGTCTACGAGCAGTACTTC. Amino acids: CSARDRGGVVYEQYF.

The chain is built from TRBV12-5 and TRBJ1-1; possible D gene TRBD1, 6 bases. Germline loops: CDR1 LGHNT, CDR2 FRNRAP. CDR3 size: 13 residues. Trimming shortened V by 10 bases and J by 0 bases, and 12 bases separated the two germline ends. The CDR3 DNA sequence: TGTGCTATCATAGGGACATTGAACACTGAAGCTTTCTTT. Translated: CAIIGTLNTEAFF.

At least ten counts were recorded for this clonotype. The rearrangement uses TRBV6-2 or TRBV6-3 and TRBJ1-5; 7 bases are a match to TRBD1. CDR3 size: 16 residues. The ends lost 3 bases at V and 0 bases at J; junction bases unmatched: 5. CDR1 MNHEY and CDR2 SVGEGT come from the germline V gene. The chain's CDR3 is CASSYGGGPSNQPQHF. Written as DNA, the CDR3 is TGTGCCAGCAGTTATGGAGGGGGCCCTAGCAATCAGCCCCAGCATTTT.

The CDR3 loop is CSVALVLNTGELFF. Written as DNA, the CDR3 is TGCAGCGTTGCGCTAGTTTTGAACACCGGGGAGCTGTTTTTT. This chain connects TRBV29-1 to TRBJ2-2; D unclear. From germline, CDR1 is SQVTM and CDR2 ANQGSEA. The CDR3 runs 14 residues. V dropped 4 bases and J dropped 1 base, with 10 bases sitting between them.

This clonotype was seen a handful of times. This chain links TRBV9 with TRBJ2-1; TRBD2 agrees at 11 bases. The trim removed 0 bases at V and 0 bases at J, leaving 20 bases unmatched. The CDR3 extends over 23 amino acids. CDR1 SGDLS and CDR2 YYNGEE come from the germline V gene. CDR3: CASSVGGLAGGVDLSSSYNEQFF. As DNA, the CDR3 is TGTGCCAGCAGCGTAGGAGGTCTAGCGGGAGGAGTCGATCTATCAAGCTCCTACAATGAGCAGTTCTTC.

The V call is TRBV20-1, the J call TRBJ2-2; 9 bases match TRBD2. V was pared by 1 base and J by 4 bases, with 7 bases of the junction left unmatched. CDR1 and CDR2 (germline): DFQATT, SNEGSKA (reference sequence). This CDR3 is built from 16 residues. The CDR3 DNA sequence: TGCAGTGCTAGAGCGGCGGGAGGGCCTAGCACCGGGGAGCTGTTTTTT. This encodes CSARAAGGPSTGELFF.

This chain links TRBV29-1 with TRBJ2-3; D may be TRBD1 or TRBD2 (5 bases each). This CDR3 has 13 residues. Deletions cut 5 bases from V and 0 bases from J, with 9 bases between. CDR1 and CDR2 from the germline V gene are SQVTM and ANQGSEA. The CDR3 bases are TGCAGCGTTATCGGGACCAGCACAGATACGCAGTATTTT. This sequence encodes CSVIGTSTDTQYF.

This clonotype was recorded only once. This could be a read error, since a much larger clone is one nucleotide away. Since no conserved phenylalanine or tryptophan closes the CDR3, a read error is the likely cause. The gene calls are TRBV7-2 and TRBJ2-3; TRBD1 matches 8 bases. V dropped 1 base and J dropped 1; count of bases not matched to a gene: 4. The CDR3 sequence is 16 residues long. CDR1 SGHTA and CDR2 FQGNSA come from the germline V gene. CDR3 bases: TGTGCCAGCAGCTTAGTGGGGACAGGAGGCACAGATACGCAGTATTGT. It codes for CASSLVGTGGTDTQYC.

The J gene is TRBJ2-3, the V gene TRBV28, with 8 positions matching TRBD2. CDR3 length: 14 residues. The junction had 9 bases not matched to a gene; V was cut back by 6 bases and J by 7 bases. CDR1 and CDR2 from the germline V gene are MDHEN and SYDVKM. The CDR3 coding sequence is TGTGCCAGCAGAGACGGGACTAGATTTTATACGCAGTATTTT. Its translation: CASRDGTRFYTQYF.

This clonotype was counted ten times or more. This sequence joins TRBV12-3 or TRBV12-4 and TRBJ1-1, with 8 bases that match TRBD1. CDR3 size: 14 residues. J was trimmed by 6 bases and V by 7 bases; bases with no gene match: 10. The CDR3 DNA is TGTGCCAGCACCCTGGACAGGGCGGACCCTGAAGCTTTCTTT. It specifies CASTLDRADPEAFF.

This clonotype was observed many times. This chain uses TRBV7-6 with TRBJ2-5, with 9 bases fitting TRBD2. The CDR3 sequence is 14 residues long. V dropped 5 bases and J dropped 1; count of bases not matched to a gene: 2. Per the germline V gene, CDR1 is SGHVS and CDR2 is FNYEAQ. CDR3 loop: CASSMTSGQETQYF. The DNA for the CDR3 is TGTGCCAGCAGCATGACTAGCGGCCAAGAGACCCAGTACTTC.

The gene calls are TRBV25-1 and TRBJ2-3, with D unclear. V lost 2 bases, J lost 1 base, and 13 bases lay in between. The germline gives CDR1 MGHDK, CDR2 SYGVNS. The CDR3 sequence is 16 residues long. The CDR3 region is CASSEDRLQGTDTQYF. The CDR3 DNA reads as TGTGCCAGCAGTGAAGACCGGTTGCAGGGCACAGATACGCAGTATTTT.

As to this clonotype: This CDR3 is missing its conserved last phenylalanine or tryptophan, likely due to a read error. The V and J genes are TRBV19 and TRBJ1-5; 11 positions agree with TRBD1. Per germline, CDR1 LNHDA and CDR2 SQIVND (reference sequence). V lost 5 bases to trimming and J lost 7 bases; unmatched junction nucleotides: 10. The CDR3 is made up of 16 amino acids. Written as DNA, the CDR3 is TGTGCCAGTAGTTCCCGGGACAGGGGGGAAGAACAGCCCCAGCATCTT. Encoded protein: CASSSRDRGEEQPQHL.

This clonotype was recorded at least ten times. The CDR3 sequence is CASRGGQYGYTF. The CDR3 DNA is TGTGCCAGTAGAGGCGGTCAGTATGGCTACACCTTC. The gene calls are TRBV6-2 or TRBV6-3 and TRBJ1-2; no reliable D call. The germline CDR1 and CDR2 sequences are MNHEY and SVGEGT. The CDR3 spans 12 residues. The ends were cut back, 9 bases at V and 5 bases at J, with 13 bases in the middle.

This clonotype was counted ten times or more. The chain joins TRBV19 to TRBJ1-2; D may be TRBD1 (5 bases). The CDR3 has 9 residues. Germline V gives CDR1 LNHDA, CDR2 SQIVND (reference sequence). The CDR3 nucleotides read TGTCCCCGGGACGATGGCTACACCTTC. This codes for CPRDDGYTF. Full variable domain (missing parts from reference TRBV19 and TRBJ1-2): DGGITQSPKYLFRKEGQNVTLSCEQNLNHDAMYWYRQDPGQGLRLIYYSQIVNDFQKGDIAEGYSVSREKKESFPLTVTSAQKNPTAFYLCPRDDGYTFGSGTRLTVV.

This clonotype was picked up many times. The CDR3 is CASSFFGRERDEQFF. CDR3 coding DNA: TGTGCCAGCAGCTTCTTTGGGCGGGAGCGCGATGAGCAGTTCTTC. V usage is TRBV11-2 and J usage is TRBJ2-1; the match to TRBD2 covers 7 bases. The germline gives CDR1 SGHAT, CDR2 FQNNGV. V dropped 3 bases and J dropped 8; count of bases not matched to a gene: 10. This CDR3 is built from 15 residues.

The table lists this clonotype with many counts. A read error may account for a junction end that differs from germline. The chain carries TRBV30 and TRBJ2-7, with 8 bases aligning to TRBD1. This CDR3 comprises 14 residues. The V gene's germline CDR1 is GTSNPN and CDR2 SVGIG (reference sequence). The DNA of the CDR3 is TGTGCCTGGACCTCGGGGACAGGCTCCAACGAGCAGTACTTC. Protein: CAWTSGTGSNEQYF.

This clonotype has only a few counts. The CDR3 here is CASSYFSREDGRADTQYF. In DNA form, the CDR3 reads TGTGCCAGCAGTTACTTCTCGCGGGAGGACGGCCGGGCAGATACGCAGTATTTT. The chain is built from TRBV6-2 or TRBV6-3 and TRBJ2-3; TRBD2 matches at 8 bases. From germline, CDR1 is MNHEY and CDR2 SVGEGT. There are 18 residues in the CDR3. The V and J ends lost 1 base and 4 bases, in that order; junction bases with no gene match: 13.

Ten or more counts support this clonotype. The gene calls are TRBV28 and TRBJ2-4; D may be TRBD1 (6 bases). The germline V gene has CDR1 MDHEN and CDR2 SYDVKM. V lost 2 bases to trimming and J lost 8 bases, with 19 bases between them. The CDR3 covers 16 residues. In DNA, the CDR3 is TGTGCCAGCAGTTTAATTTCAACAGGGAAGGTTGACATTCAGTACTTC. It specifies CASSLISTGKVDIQYF. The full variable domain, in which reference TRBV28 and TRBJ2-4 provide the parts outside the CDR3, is DVKVTQSSRYLVKRTGEKVFLECVQDMDHENMFWYRQDPGLGLRLIYFSYDVKMKEKGDIPEGYSVSREKKERFSLILESASTNQTSMYLCASSLISTGKVDIQYFGAGTRLSVL.

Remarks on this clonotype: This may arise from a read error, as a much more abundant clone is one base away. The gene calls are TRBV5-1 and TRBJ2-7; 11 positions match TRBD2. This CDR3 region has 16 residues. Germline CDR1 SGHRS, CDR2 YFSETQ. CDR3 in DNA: TGCGCCAGCAGCTTGGCCCCGGGACTAGCGGTCTACGAGGAGTACTTC. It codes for CASSLAPGLAVYEEYF.

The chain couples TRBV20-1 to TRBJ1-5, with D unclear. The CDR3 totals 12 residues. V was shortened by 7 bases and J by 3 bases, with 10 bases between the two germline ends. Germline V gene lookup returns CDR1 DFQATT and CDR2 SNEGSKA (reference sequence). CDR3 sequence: CSVEGINQPQHF. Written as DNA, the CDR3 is TGCAGTGTAGAGGGAATCAATCAGCCCCAGCATTTT.

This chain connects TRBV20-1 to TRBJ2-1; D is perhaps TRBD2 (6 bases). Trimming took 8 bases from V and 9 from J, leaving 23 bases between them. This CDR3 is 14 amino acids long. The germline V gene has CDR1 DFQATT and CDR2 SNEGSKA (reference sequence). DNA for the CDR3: TGCAGTCCTGGCCCGAGACTAGGGCGACTTGAGCAGTTCTTC. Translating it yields CSPGPRLGRLEQFF.